This T cell receptor (beta chain) was recorded in a study of blood T cell repertoires in COVID-19. Turning to the study itself: The analysed material was cDNA or gDNA that came from T cells, B-cell-depleted T cells, or PBMCs.

Original methodology: Counts of nucleated cells, estimated from reference gene primer amplification, were obtained. Assay: immunoSEQ multiplex PCR; the TCRdb copy retains only in-frame clones and omits some. V, J and clone size are those of that table, while D and trimming were read from the DNA. Here the sample spans tens of thousands of clones, about four fifths being singletons. This clone appeared once. Germline CDR1 reads SGHTA; CDR2 reads FQGTGA. The CDR3 extends over 15 amino acids. Trimming took 2 bases from V and 2 from J; bases not matched to a gene: 4. The rearrangement uses TRBV7-3 and TRBJ2-7; 9 nucleotides line up with TRBD1. The receptor comes from a man between 45 and 60 years old with acute or convalescent COVID-19. Sequenced: peripheral blood. In DNA, the CDR3 is TGTGCCAGCAGCTTAGGGACAGGGACTGCCTACGAGCAGTACTTC. The encoded protein is CASSLGTGTAYEQYF.